This T cell receptor (beta chain) was recovered during a study of cytotoxic CD8 clonotypes in ibrutinib-treated CLL (dated by TCRdb to the early 2020s). With respect to the entire study: In this cohort, approximately 14 patients were treatment-naive and about ten were relapsed/refractory, while fewer than 18 had unmutated IGHV. Responses were partial in around 25 patients and complete in 2; after median about 5.5 years follow-up, roughly 14 stayed in remission and 12 progressed. Samples averaged approximately 260,000 productive templates and 90,000 to 95,000 productive rearrangements. Response samples were obtained after a median of around 11 months of treatment, with a range of about 6 to 40 months. Cryopreserved peripheral blood mononuclear cells were collected at three points: before therapy, at response, and at either sustained remission or disease progression. Longitudinal samples were available for about 30% of the 86 trial participants. All remission and progressive disease samples were collected while patients were still receiving ibrutinib. General findings and caveats noted by the study authors: At ibrutinib response clonality went up, during sustained remission it held steady, and at progression it dropped back toward baseline. Sampling times were not matched between patients in sustained remission and patients whose disease was progressing, and lymph node repertoires were not examined. Public clonotypes were found to be uncommon and were observed to contract or remain stable during treatment; the increase in clonality was shown to reflect expansion of private clonotypes at ibrutinib response. Baseline clonality exceeded that of age-matched healthy donors and correlated strongly with circulating CD8+ T-cell counts.

Sequences ENHRY (CDR1) and SYGVKD (CDR2) are obtained from the germline V gene. The CDR3 numbers 15 residues from cysteine through phenylalanine. CDR3 DNA only is kept here, 45 bases in frame from base 1. V is cut back by 6 bases and J by 5 bases, with 11 bases in the junction unmatched. This clone was detected once. Its antigen is still unknown. No base quality information exists; no much larger clone differs at one position. Each clonotype received, on average, 10x coverage in deep resolution sequencing performed on a MiSeq, where the target depth lay between 1 in 1 million and 1 in 200,000 T cells. The immunoSEQ hsTCRB Kit was used to generate the TCR beta libraries. As for how the authors treated the data: ImmunoSEQ Data Assistant and ImmunoSEQ Analyzer were used for data analysis, and V, D and J genes were assigned according to IMGT definitions. Clonality was computed as one minus normalized Shannon entropy of productive rearrangement frequencies, ranging from 0 to 1. Public clonotype analysis was restricted to overrepresented clonotypes comprising at least 0.05% of each patient's repertoire. About a dozen repertoires from age-matched healthy donors, obtained from immuneACCESS, served as clonality controls. Sourced from immuneACCESS, this table was stored by TCRdb with only in-frame sequences that have V and J called. A share of the clones is absent; for the studies checked, an unresolved V gene accounts for under half, and the remainder has no known explanation. The V and J calls and clone size were taken over from that table, and D and trimming were inferred from the DNA. A total of under 200,000 clones appear in this sample, 84% of them only once. 3.5% to 5.5% of the sample rests with the top ten.

Per the publication, the time point label means: roughly 2 years on ibrutinib. For TCR beta library preparation, roughly 2.2 micrograms of genomic DNA were isolated from cryopreserved PBMCs. Longitudinal blood samples from CLL patients on ibrutinib monotherapy underwent high-throughput TCR beta sequencing. The patients took part in an open-label, single-center phase 2 trial of ibrutinib monotherapy. The clonotype comes from a human donor with chronic lymphocytic leukemia. Sequences were derived from PBMCs, sampled after 24 months of ibrutinib treatment. This receptor chain uses TRBV10-3 and TRBJ2-7; 9 middle bases align to TRBD1. At the DNA level, the sequence is TGTGCCATCAGCCCCGCACAGGGGGCGGCCAACGAGCAGTACTTC. This codes for CAISPAQGAANEQYF.